This T cell receptor (beta chain) appears in the sequencing data of a study of shared clonotypes between healthy human individuals. This clone occurred once. The test was conducted at deep level. Authors' processing steps: ImmunoSEQ junction-only sequences lacked quality scores, so their filtering differed. Only in-frame clones appear in the TCRdb table, and some are missing; sequencing was by immunoSEQ multiplex PCR. V and J calls and clone size are those listed in that table; D and trimming were worked out from the DNA. The sample lists hundreds of thousands of clones, about 76% occurring once. About 90 million PBMCs per unsorted sample were used for genomic DNA. The length of the CDR3 is 16 residues. Germline V lookup: CDR1 MGHRA, CDR2 YSYEKL.

The receptor was derived from a woman aged 40 to 50 in good health. Some clones in this sample may be carry-over from other donors' samples. Material: PBMCs. The chain joins TRBV4-1 to TRBJ2-5; 7 positions match TRBD2. The DNA end lines up better with TRBJ2-7; the J call may be wrong. CDR3 amino acids: CASSHQGLAVSYEQYF. The DNA of the CDR3 is TGCGCCAGCAGCCACCAAGGTCTAGCGGTATCTTACGAGCAGTACTTC.